This TCR beta chain came from a study of CD8+ T cells in alopecia areata. About the research overall: Treated patients swallowed 5 to 10 mg of oral tofacitinib twice daily.

Treatment denoted: oral pan-JAK inhibitor, 5-10 mg twice daily. Researchers took lesional scalp punch biopsies and peripheral blood from people who were alopecia areata patients. Sequencing templates came from extracted RNA that was reverse transcribed into cDNA. The assay was immunoSEQ multiplex PCR, and TCRdb's table has in-frame clones only and misses some. The sample has 180,000 or so clones; 58% are singletons. This specimen consisted of CD4+ T cells sorted from blood, obtained at approximately week 56, from a patient treated with tofacitinib. This sequence was found in a human donor with alopecia areata.

As DNA, the CDR3 is TGCGCCAGCAGTCCCCGGGACAGGGTCAATGGCTACACCTTC. Its protein product is CASSPRDRVNGYTF. V and J are TRBV5-1 and TRBJ1-2, with 9 positions matching TRBD1. This CDR3 comprises 14 residues. Germline CDR1 SGHRS, CDR2 YFSETQ. The trim removed 5 bases at V and 6 bases at J, leaving 8 bases unmatched.